The 20 T cell receptor beta chains given below trace back to one sample, sequenced in a study of blood T cells in healthy people across ages. Alongside a J-beta primer mix, a sample-barcoded 5' primer served in a second PCR lasting about 6 to 12 cycles. One entry per CDR3 protein, called by TCRdb with MiXCR from the 5' RACE reads. The sample consists of roughly 1,800,000 distinct CDR3 sequences, roughly 49% of them appearing once. The sequenced sample was blood. The origin of the receptors is a woman aged 40-49 years in good health.

The chain has TRBV6-5 and TRBJ1-5, with D unclear. Germline V CDR1 and CDR2: MNHEY, SVGAGI. The V gene lost 4 bases and the J gene lost 7 bases, with 8 bases spanning the gap. The CDR3 runs to 12 residues. CDR3 loop: CASSSPAQPQHF. CDR3 nucleotide sequence: TGTGCCAGCAGTTCACCTGCCCAGCCCCAGCATTTT.

In DNA, the CDR3 is TGTGCCAGCAGTTCCTTGCCCGAAGGGGAAGGCTACACCTTC. It encodes CASSSLPEGEGYTF. The chain uses TRBV12-3 or TRBV12-4 and TRBJ1-2; D is perhaps TRBD1 (5 bases). V gave up 4 bases and J gave up 8 bases, with 17 bases separating them. The CDR3 is made up of 14 amino acids.

This clonotype showed up just once. Given a much more abundant clone one base away, this may be a read error. The gene calls are TRBV29-1 and TRBJ2-1; D gene uncertain. The CDR3 consists of 12 residues. Germline CDR1 and CDR2: SQVTM and ANQGSEA. The V end lost 2 bases, the J end lost 12 bases, and 14 bases lay between the germline ends. The CDR3 bases are TGCAGCGTTGAATTTGTGGTCGATGGGCAGTTCTTC. Its protein is CSVEFVVDGQFF.

The chain has TRBV9 and TRBJ2-3, with 8 bases that match TRBD1. Losses at the gene ends were 5 bases for V and 5 bases for J; bases not matched to a gene: 7. Germline V gives CDR1 SGDLS, CDR2 YYNGEE. The CDR3 consists of 14 residues. CDR3 sequence reads: CASSEQGVEDTQYF. The CDR3 DNA is TGTGCCAGCAGTGAACAGGGGGTCGAAGATACGCAGTATTTT. Supplemented by reference TRBV9 and TRBJ2-3, the full variable domain reads DSGVTQTPKHLITATGQRVTLRCSPRSGDLSVYWYQQSLDQGLQFLIQYYNGEERAKGNILERFSAQQFPDLHSELNLSSLELGDSALYFCASSEQGVEDTQYFGPGTRLTVL.

The rearrangement uses TRBV2 and TRBJ2-1, with TRBD2 matching 8 bases. Germline trimming cut 6 bases from V and 9 bases from J; bases unmatched to any gene: 7. The germline gives CDR1 SNHLY, CDR2 FYNNEI. The CDR3 runs to 13 residues. The CDR3 loop reads CASRATSGGEQFF. CDR3 coding DNA: TGTGCCAGCAGGGCTACTAGCGGCGGTGAGCAGTTCTTC.

This clonotype was picked up a small number of times. The J gene is TRBJ2-5, the V gene TRBV11-2; D is possibly TRBD1 or TRBD2 (5 bases each). This CDR3 contains 14 residues. V was pared by 4 bases and J by 5 bases, with 14 bases between. Germline-derived CDR1 and CDR2 are SGHAT and FQNNGV. CDR3 sequence (DNA): TGTGCCAGCAGCTCCTTGGGGGTTGGTGAGACCCAGTACTTC. This translates into CASSSLGVGETQYF.

The chain links TRBV5-1 to TRBJ2-1, with D possibly matching TRBD1 (6 bases). Germline CDR1 reads SGHRS; CDR2 reads YFSETQ. V shed 4 bases and J shed 6 bases, with 20 bases lying between them. The CDR3 is made up of 16 amino acids. The CDR3 sequence is CASSERRAQGINEQFF. DNA for the CDR3: TGCGCCAGCAGCGAACGCCGAGCGCAGGGGATCAATGAGCAGTTCTTC.

The chain recombines TRBV9 with TRBJ2-6; D perhaps matches TRBD1 (6 bases). The CDR3 consists of 20 residues. The germline CDR1 and CDR2 sequences are SGDLS and YYNGEE. Between the trimmed V and J ends, which lost 3 bases and 0 bases, there was a span of 22 bases. The CDR3 here is CASSAETPGHRFSGANVLTF. The DNA of the CDR3 is TGTGCCAGCAGCGCCGAAACTCCGGGACACCGCTTCTCTGGGGCCAACGTCCTGACTTTC.

V gene TRBV15 combines with J gene TRBJ1-5; 7 positions match TRBD1. Germline CDR1 LNHNV, CDR2 YYDKDF (reference sequence). The CDR3 is made up of 14 amino acids. V was pared by 6 bases and J by 5 bases, with 7 bases of the junction left unmatched. The CDR3 loop is CATRAGGVHQPQHF. CDR3 DNA: TGTGCCACCAGAGCAGGGGGAGTCCATCAGCCCCAGCATTTT.

This chain links TRBV6-6 with TRBJ1-1; 7 bases fit TRBD1. V gave up 5 bases and J gave up 11 bases; unmatched junction bases: 11. In germline, CDR1 is MNHNY, CDR2 SVGAGI (reference sequence). The CDR3 consists of 13 residues. CDR3 residues: CASSQTGRGGAFF. The CDR3 DNA reads TGTGCCAGCAGTCAGACAGGGCGCGGAGGGGCTTTCTTT.

This clonotype was seen a few times. The rearrangement links TRBV7-2 to TRBJ2-3; a weak D match, TRBD1 (5 bases). CDR1 SGHTA and CDR2 FQGNSA come from the germline V gene. The CDR3 covers 15 residues. The V end was cut by 2 bases, the J end by 2 bases, with 11 bases between. CDR3 in amino acids: CASSLNRLLTDTQYF. The CDR3 bases are TGTGCCAGCAGCTTAAACAGGCTACTCACAGATACGCAGTATTTT.

The rearrangement joins TRBV9 to TRBJ1-2; a weak D match, TRBD1 (5 bases). V was shortened by 3 bases and J by 2 bases, with 11 bases between the two germline ends. From germline, CDR1 is SGDLS and CDR2 YYNGEE. There are 14 residues in the CDR3. CDR3 region: CASSDGGGNYGYTF. In DNA form, the CDR3 reads TGTGCCAGCAGCGACGGCGGGGGAAACTATGGCTACACCTTC.

This clonotype was counted a few times. The chain carries TRBV20-1 and TRBJ2-7; the D is unclear. Germline CDR1 and CDR2: DFQATT and SNEGSKA (reference sequence). CDR3 length: 16 residues. Between the trimmed V and J ends, which lost 5 bases and 7 bases, there was a span of 27 bases. CDR3 loop: CSAELDGENPPNEQYF. The CDR3, as DNA: TGCAGTGCTGAGCTGGACGGTGAAAACCCACCTAATGAGCAGTACTTC.

The V and J genes are TRBV14 and TRBJ2-7; 7 bases are shared with TRBD1. Germline CDR1 SGHDN, CDR2 FVKESK. The CDR3 covers 14 residues. Germline trimming cut 4 bases from V and 1 base from J; bases unmatched to any gene: 4. The CDR3 reads CASSPYRGSYEQYF. CDR3 coding DNA: TGTGCCAGCAGCCCATACAGGGGTTCCTACGAGCAGTACTTC.

The rearrangement links TRBV2 to TRBJ1-5; possible D gene TRBD1, 6 bases. The CDR3 contains 16 residues. Trimming took off 9 bases at V and 3 bases at J, with 21 bases between the two ends. CDR1 and CDR2 from the germline V gene are SNHLY and FYNNEI. CDR3: CASRGPGHSSNQPQHF. The CDR3 nucleotides are TGTGCCAGTCGAGGCCCGGGACACTCATCCAATCAGCCCCAGCATTTT.

Remarks on this clonotype: This clone may be a read error of a much larger clone one base away. The chain couples TRBV2 to TRBJ2-1; D not resolved. Matching the DNA end better, TRBJ2-7 makes the J call doubtful. The germline CDR1 and CDR2 sequences are SNHLY and FYNNEI. The CDR3 has 11 amino acids. In DNA form, the CDR3 reads TGTGCCAGCAGGGAGTACAATGAGCAGTACTTC. It encodes CASREYNEQYF.

This clonotype has a handful of counts. The chain is built from TRBV7-3 and TRBJ2-7; perhaps TRBD1 as D (5 bases). Trimming stripped 5 bases from V and 3 bases from J, with 14 bases between. CDR1 is SGHTA, CDR2 FQGTGA, per germline. This CDR3 is 14 amino acids long. CDR3 region: CASSPTRVVYEQYF. CDR3 nucleotide sequence: TGTGCCAGCAGCCCGACCAGGGTGGTCTACGAGCAGTACTTC.

This clonotype has only a few counts. V usage is TRBV9 and J usage is TRBJ2-1, with D unresolved. The CDR3 covers 13 residues. V lost 3 bases, J lost 9 bases, and 13 bases lay in between. Germline loops: CDR1 SGDLS, CDR2 YYNGEE. CDR3 in amino acids: CASSGSPTGEQFF. CDR3 DNA: TGTGCCAGCAGCGGTTCTCCGACTGGTGAGCAGTTCTTC.

The table lists this clonotype with a few counts. This chain uses TRBV7-9 with TRBJ2-7, with 7 bases aligning to TRBD1. The V and J ends lost 1 base and 0 bases, in that order; junction bases with no gene match: 3. This CDR3 has 15 amino acids. The germline V gene has CDR1 SEHNR and CDR2 FQNEAQ (reference sequence). CDR3: CASSLGRQGSYEQYF. The CDR3 bases are TGTGCCAGCAGCTTAGGCCGACAGGGCTCCTACGAGCAGTACTTC.

This clonotype was seen a few times. The rearrangement joins TRBV7-8 to TRBJ2-7, with D perhaps matching TRBD1 (6 bases). Germline CDR1 SGHVS, CDR2 FQNEAQ. CDR3 length equals 14 residues. Trimming cost V 0 bases and J 3 bases, with 9 bases left between them. CDR3 protein: CASSLAHRDYEQYF. The CDR3 DNA reads TGTGCCAGCAGCTTAGCGCACAGGGACTACGAGCAGTACTTC.